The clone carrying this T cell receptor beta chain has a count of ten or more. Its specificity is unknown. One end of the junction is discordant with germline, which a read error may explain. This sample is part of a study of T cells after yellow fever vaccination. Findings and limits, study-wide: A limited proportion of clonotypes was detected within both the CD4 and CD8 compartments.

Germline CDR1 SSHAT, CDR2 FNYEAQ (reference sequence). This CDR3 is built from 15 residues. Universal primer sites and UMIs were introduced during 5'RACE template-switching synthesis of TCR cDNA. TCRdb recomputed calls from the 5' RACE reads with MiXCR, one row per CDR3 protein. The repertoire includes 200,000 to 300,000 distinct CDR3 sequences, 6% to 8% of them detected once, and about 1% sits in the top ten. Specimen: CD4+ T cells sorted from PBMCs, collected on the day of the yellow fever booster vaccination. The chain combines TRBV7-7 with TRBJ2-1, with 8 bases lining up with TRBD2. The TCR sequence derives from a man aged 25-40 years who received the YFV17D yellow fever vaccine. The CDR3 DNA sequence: TGTGCTAGCAGCCCCCGGATAGCGGGGAGGGGTGAGCAGTTCTTC. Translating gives CASSPRIAGRGEQFF.